This T cell receptor beta chain is drawn from a study of blood T cell repertoires in COVID-19. Study-level background: The origin of the acute and convalescent COVID-19 samples was the United States, Italy and Spain. Sources were T cells, B-cell-depleted T cells, or PBMCs; the material itself was cDNA or gDNA.

V lost 2 bases and J lost 5, with 12 bases in between. Per germline, CDR1 KGHSH and CDR2 LQKENI. The CDR3 totals 14 residues. Original handling: Researchers report that nucleated cell counts were estimated from reference gene primer amplification. Assay used: immunoSEQ multiplex PCR; TCRdb lists only in-frame clones, some missing. V, J and clone size are those of that table, while D and trimming were read from the DNA. The sample carries 400,000 to 450,000 clones, about nine tenths recorded once. Seattle researchers signed up patients amid active infection and tracked them longitudinally. Sequencing was done on a sample of peripheral blood. The chain uses TRBV18 and TRBJ2-5, with D maybe TRBD2 (7 bases). The source of this sequence is a woman in her 50s with COVID-19, enrolled during active disease. The CDR3: CASSPGGAEETQYF. The DNA of the CDR3 is TGTGCCAGCTCACCAGGGGGGGCCGAGGAGACCCAGTACTTC.